The clone carrying this T cell receptor (beta chain) came up a few times. This record belongs to a study of blood T cells in healthy people across ages. Germline CDR1 and CDR2: SQVTM and ANQGSEA. V was trimmed by 8 bases and J by 7 bases, leaving 7 bases between them. CDR3 size: 9 residues. With a J-beta primer mix and a sample-barcoded 5' primer, a second PCR ran about 7 to 12 cycles. CDR3-containing paired-end reads numbering at least 2.5 million came from each sample. One entry per CDR3 protein, called by TCRdb with MiXCR from the 5' RACE reads. The sample has approximately 770,000 distinct CDR3 sequences, over 45% seen once.

The sequence was obtained from a young man in good health. This chain connects TRBV29-1 to TRBJ2-3; D is uncertain. The sample consisted of blood. This chain's CDR3 is CSSPYTQYF. CDR3 in DNA: TGCAGCTCCCCGTATACGCAGTATTTT.